These 8 T cell receptor beta chains share one sample of origin, sequenced in a study of shared clonotypes between healthy human individuals. CD45RO-negative CD8 cells positively selected for CCR7 made up the naive population, which excluded terminally differentiated effector memory CD45RA+ cells. This table comes from immunoSEQ multiplex PCR, and its TCRdb copy is limited to in-frame clones, with some not included. The table shows about 2 million clones, with about 95% occurring only once. The sequenced material came from naive CD8+ T cells sorted from blood. The receptors stem from a young man in good health.

The chain links TRBV5-1 to TRBJ2-7, with 7 bases matching TRBD1. Looked up from germline, CDR1 is SGHRS and CDR2 is YFSETQ. This CDR3 spans 13 amino acids. The V and J ends lost 3 bases and 6 bases, in that order; junction bases with no gene match: 6. In DNA form, the CDR3 reads TGCGCCAGCAGCTACGTAACAGGGGCCGAGCAGTACTTC. Amino acids: CASSYVTGAEQYF. Complete variable domain (other parts from reference TRBV5-1 and TRBJ2-7): KAGVTQTPRYLIKTRGQQVTLSCSPISGHRSVSWYQQTPGQGLQFLFEYFSETQRNKGNFPGRFSGRQFSNSRSEMNVSTLELGDSALYLCASSYVTGAEQYFGPGTRLTVT.

The sample holds one count of this clone. The rearrangement links TRBV4-3 to TRBJ2-3; D is perhaps TRBD2 (6 bases). CDR3 length: 17 residues. V was cut by 0 bases and J by 6 bases, with 19 bases left in between. The V gene's germline CDR1 is LGHNA and CDR2 YSLEER. This CDR3 reads CASSQDRTGAPLDTQYF. DNA for the CDR3: TGCGCCAGCAGCCAAGATAGGACGGGAGCCCCGCTGGATACGCAGTATTTT.

The chain is built from TRBV6-5 and TRBJ2-7; 12 bases agree with TRBD2. Germline-derived CDR1 and CDR2 are MNHEY and SVGAGI. The CDR3 covers 14 residues. Trimming cost V 7 bases and J 5 bases; bases outside gene matches: 6. CDR3 amino acids: CASMLAGGPNEQYF. The CDR3 nucleotides are TGTGCCAGCATGCTAGCGGGAGGGCCTAACGAGCAGTACTTC.

This chain joins TRBV5-1 and TRBJ2-7; D ambiguous. V was pared by 0 bases and J by 6 bases, with 10 bases between. CDR1 and CDR2 from the germline V gene are SGHRS and YFSETQ. The CDR3 sequence is 13 residues long. The CDR3 DNA is TGCGCCAGCAGCTTGGATGGGCCGGGCGAGCAGTACTTC. This translates into CASSLDGPGEQYF.

This chain joins TRBV7-6 and TRBJ2-2; D is perhaps TRBD1 (6 bases). Germline CDR1 is SGHVS and CDR2 is FNYEAQ. The length of the CDR3 is 15 residues. The V end lost 5 bases, the J end lost 3 bases, and 13 bases lay between the germline ends. The CDR3 DNA reads as TGTGCCAGCAGCCCCGGGACATCGGACACCGGGGAGCTGTTTTTT. Translating it yields CASSPGTSDTGELFF.

This chain connects TRBV27 to TRBJ2-5, with D unclear. The CDR3 extends over 16 amino acids. Germline CDR1 is MNHEY and CDR2 is SMNVEV (reference sequence). Trimming stripped 1 base from V and 1 base from J, with 13 bases between. The CDR3 spells CASSLLTPGGQETQYF. CDR3 nucleotide sequence: TGTGCCAGCAGTTTATTGACCCCCGGCGGCCAAGAGACCCAGTACTTC.

Concerning this clone itself: Other DNA sequences in the sample encode the same CDR3. The chain links TRBV9 to TRBJ2-7, with 10 bases lining up with TRBD1. The V segment lost 0 bases and the J segment 3 bases; nucleotides outside the gene matches: 0. This CDR3 spans 14 amino acids. CDR1 is SGDLS, CDR2 YYNGEE, per germline. CDR3 DNA: TGTGCCAGCAGCGTAGGGGACAGGGGCTACGAGCAGTACTTC. It encodes CASSVGDRGYEQYF.

The chain is built from TRBV19 and TRBJ1-1; the match to TRBD1 covers 7 bases. The CDR3 is 12 residues long. J was trimmed by 2 bases and V by 9 bases; bases with no gene match: 3. Germline V lookup: CDR1 LNHDA, CDR2 SQIVND (reference sequence). CDR3 nucleotide sequence: TGTGCCAGCGGGACAGCCAACACTGAAGCTTTCTTT. Translation: CASGTANTEAFF.